This entry lists 6 T cell receptor beta chains sequenced from one sample in a study of regulatory T cells in long-lasting Graves disease. Assembly of TCR beta libraries relied on iRepertoire HTBI primers together with Arm-PCR of CDR3 regions. TCRdb itself ran the multiplex PCR reads through MiXCR, one entry per CDR3 protein. The sample has some 430,000 distinct CDR3 sequences; roughly 21% are singletons. Time point noted: persistent/refractory GD, antithyroid drugs over 5 years with positive TRAb. RNA extracted from PBMCs served as the sequencing template. The material sequenced was peripheral blood mononuclear cells (PBMCs), taken when the disease was refractory, from a patient treated with antithyroid drugs. These receptors came from a female donor with Graves disease.

The CDR3: CASSHGGLAGSYEQYF. CDR3 DNA: TGTGCCAGCAGCCATGGGGGACTAGCGGGTTCCTACGAGCAGTACTTC. The chain has TRBV3-1 and TRBJ2-7; 12 nucleotides match TRBD2. Germline V CDR1 and CDR2: LGHDT, YNNKEL (reference sequence). J lost 1 base, V lost 3 bases, and 4 bases had no gene match. The CDR3 loop spans 16 amino acids.

The chain has TRBV10-3 and TRBJ1-2; D remains ambiguous. Germline assignment: CDR1 ENHRY and CDR2 SYGVKD. The CDR3 covers 12 residues. Trimming cost V 11 bases and J 6 bases, with 16 bases left between them. CDR3 sequence: CASRIGADGYTF. The CDR3 DNA reads TGTGCCTCTAGGATAGGTGCGGATGGCTACACCTTC.

This clonotype was observed a handful of times. The chain employs TRBV12-5 and TRBJ2-6, with D unresolved. CDR1 is LGHNT and CDR2 is FRNRAP in the germline V gene. The CDR3 extends over 13 amino acids. Trimming removed 0 bases at V and 14 bases at J, with 11 bases between. Here the CDR3 DNA reads TGTGCTAGTGGTTTGGTCTATAACGCACTCCTGACTTTC. Translation: CASGLVYNALLTF.

The V call is TRBV19, the J call TRBJ1-6; perhaps TRBD1 as D (5 bases). The V end was cut by 9 bases, the J end by 9 bases, with 12 bases between. The CDR3 runs to 12 residues. Germline V CDR1 and CDR2: LNHDA, SQIVND (reference sequence). CDR3 sequence: CASRAVGSPLHF. The CDR3 DNA reads TGTGCCAGCAGGGCGGTTGGTTCACCCCTCCACTTT.

This clonotype has only one observation. A much more abundant neighbour one base away suggests this may be a read error. J is TRBJ2-5 and V is TRBV6-1; tentative D call: TRBD1 (6 bases). V shed 0 bases and J shed 3 bases, with 14 bases lying between them. Germline values: CDR1 MNHNS, CDR2 SASEGT. The CDR3 is 16 residues long. Written as DNA, the CDR3 is TGTGCCAGCAGTGAAGCTATGACAGGATGGGAAGAGACCCAGTACTTC. Its translation is CASSEAMTGWEETQYF.

Ten or more counts support this clonotype. The chain joins TRBV7-3 to TRBJ1-4; 8 bases are shared with TRBD1. Germline assignment: CDR1 SGHTA and CDR2 FQGTGA. Unmatched junction bases numbered 5, after V lost 3 bases and J lost 5 bases. The CDR3 runs to 15 residues. CDR3 loop: CASSFTGGPNEKLFF. As DNA, the CDR3 is TGTGCCAGCAGCTTTACAGGGGGTCCAAATGAAAAACTGTTTTTT.